This T cell receptor (beta chain) came from a study of regulatory T cells in long-lasting Graves disease (dated by TCRdb to the early 2020s). General notes on the study: Newly diagnosed Graves' disease patients had taken antithyroid drugs for less than 3 months. Persistent Graves' disease patients were compared with newly diagnosed Graves' disease patients by peripheral blood TCR sequencing and RNA sequencing. A total of around 35 samples were covered by TCR sequencing, comprising approximately 13 persistent and approximately 20 newly diagnosed Graves' disease patients. The study was conducted in China and was registered as a clinical trial.

Paper-wide results and their limitations: As a limitation, the authors acknowledged that the small sample size may reduce accuracy. The study examined only peripheral blood because the primary lesion, thyroid tissue, could not be accessed. Sequencing and analysis were restricted to the TCR beta chain. Persistent patients shared more public clonotypes among themselves (around 2,500) than newly diagnosed patients did (approximately 970). Preferential use of TRBV28, TRBJ1-2 and TRBJ2-5 was observed in persistent disease, whereas TRBV20-1 and TRBJ2-1 were favored in newly diagnosed disease. Compared with newly diagnosed patients, patients with persistent Graves' disease had lower TCR Shannon entropy and fewer highly expanded clones, which suggests clonal expansion.

Taken from the germline V gene, the CDR1 and CDR2 loops are SNHLY and FYNNEI. For this chain, trimming is 6 bases at the V end and 6 bases at the J end, and the number of junction bases without a gene match is 7. The CDR3 runs 14 residues from the cysteine to the phenylalanine. Kept here is only the CDR3 DNA, which spans 42 bases and is read in frame from base 1. In light of the paper, this sample's time point label describes: newly diagnosed GD, antithyroid drugs for less than 3 months. For both TCR sequencing and RNA sequencing, RNA was extracted from PBMCs in TRIzol. The diagnosis of Graves' disease was made according to American Thyroid Association guidelines. Patients were recruited from an endocrinology department in Xi'an, China. Each patient gave about 10 milliliters of peripheral blood, collected in an EDTA anticoagulant tube. PBMCs were isolated by Ficoll Paque Plus density gradient separation without further T cell sorting. RNA quality was checked with an Agilent 2100 Bioanalyzer and agarose gel, and concentration with a NanoDrop 2000.

Libraries were made using multiplex PCR. This sample was sequenced with an Illumina HiSeq 4000. To build TCR beta libraries, CDR3 regions were amplified by Arm-PCR using iRepertoire HTBI primers. Before sequencing, the PCR products went through gel purification. Turning to the authors' computational methods: Gene usage analysis of CDR3 amino acid clonotypes used the approximately 62 TRBV and 14 to 15 TRBJ segments found across samples. COPE and FqMerger were used to merge the filtered high-quality paired reads into contigs. Contigs were aligned with BLAST to IMGT TRBV, TRBD and TRBJ reference genes, and CDR3 was defined per IMGT. Highly expanded clones were defined as clonotypes with a frequency above 0.1%. Shannon entropy served as the measure of repertoire diversity, while the Gini coefficient captured V-J evenness. A clonotype found in more than one individual was treated as public. TCRdb took the public reads, trimmed them with fastp at Q25, ran MiXCR for clone calling and kept in-frame beta chains. Rows merge per CDR3 protein into single entries with the most common DNA and genes. In this record, the V and J calls reflect TCRdb's handling and not the investigators' own analysis. The sample profile shows roughly 250,000 distinct CDR3 sequences; about 20% of them were found once. 11% to 15% of the sample lies in the top ten.

Turning to this clonotype: It has no known antigen specificity. Per-base quality was not reported, and no clone a single base away is much larger than it.

This sample was also put to use in a study of T cells in Graves' hyperthyroidism and ophthalmopathy. According to the second study: Stable Graves' hyperthyroidism was defined as the absence of progression to ophthalmopathy over 18 months of follow-up. Hyperthyroidism patients were newly diagnosed, had a disease duration of under 2 months, and were aged 18 to 65 years. The study excluded patients with uncontrolled infections, other autoimmune diseases, pregnancy or lactation. Clinical symptoms, serum thyroxine and TRAb, thyroid ultrasound, and orbital computed tomography formed the basis for the diagnoses. A first-round RT-PCR of the TCR CDR3 used the HTBI primer set with the Qiagen OneStep RT-PCR kit. Most expanded thyroid clonotypes (frequency above 0.001) were also detected in blood, a finding suggesting that blood repertoires may reflect thyroid immune responses. In cross-validation, a model built on a 13 V-J signature told ophthalmopathy apart from stable hyperthyroidism with 87.88% sensitivity and roughly 83% specificity, and in testing the same model reached 80%/75%. In validation, the model predicted progression to ophthalmopathy a median of roughly 6.2 months before onset, with approximately 71% sensitivity and roughly 72% specificity. To identify TCR V-J signatures that set the groups apart, the researchers used a discovery cohort of about a hundred patients, made up of under 45 with Graves' ophthalmopathy and around 58 with stable Graves' hyperthyroidism. Prospective prediction of ophthalmopathy was tested in an independent validation cohort of 18 to 20 hyperthyroidism patients and around 16 patients who later progressed to ophthalmopathy. The 75 to 100 discovery patients were randomly split 7:3 into training and test sets. In addition, the study compared T-cell repertoires in thyroid tissue and in blood from several Graves' hyperthyroidism patients. Once sampling was done, hyperthyroidism patients were given methimazole at a starting dose of 30 mg daily, whereas ophthalmopathy patients were given high-dose intravenous methylprednisolone. The libraries were constructed in a second round of multiplex PCR and then size-selected and purified. The libraries were sequenced on an Illumina HiSeq2000 using paired-end 100 bp reads. SOAPnuke was used to process the raw data, with reads discarded if the reads contained adapters or uncalled bases, had a mean Phred below 15, or lacked an exact constant-primer or identifier match. High-quality paired reads were merged using COPE v1.2.5, and each unique nucleotide sequence was defined as a clonotype. Clonotypes were aligned to IMGT TRBV, TRBD and TRBJ reference segments using MiTCR v1.1. The analysis included only V-J combinations with a frequency above 0.0001, which together covered 99% to 99.2% of the repertoires. The TCS score was defined as F50 (clonal expansion) divided by E x V (chaos), with BLOSUM62-based TCRdist calculated between CDR3 peptides within each V-J. Welch's t-statistics and random forest reduced some 510 V-J features to some 14, which were used in a naive Bayes classifier (R e1071). Sample size was not statistically predetermined, and blinding of investigators to group allocation was not performed. The paper describes TCR Vbeta CDR3 sequencing of 135 peripheral blood samples, made up of 43 ophthalmopathy patients, some 76 hyperthyroidism patients and roughly 17 progressor patients.

The material was peripheral blood mononuclear cells (PBMCs), obtained at new diagnosis, from a patient treated with antithyroid drugs. This clonotype was obtained from a woman aged 30 to 39 with Graves disease. Donor details come from another sample of the same person, matched by shared clones. Recombination joined TRBV2 with TRBJ2-2, and 7 junction bases match TRBD2. The DNA sequence is given as TGTGCCAGCAGCAAGCGGGATGGGGCCGGGGAGCTGTTTTTT. Its protein is CASSKRDGAGELFF.